The present T cell receptor (beta chain) was sequenced within a study of beta chain features in type 1 diabetes. The isolated RNA, all of it, was reverse transcribed, so expressed TCRB transcripts were what got sequenced. Generated by immunoSEQ multiplex PCR, the TCRdb table keeps only in-frame clones and is missing some. The sample comprises approximately 150,000 clones, approximately 9% of which are singletons, and 2% to 3% rests with the top ten. Between the trimmed V and J ends, which lost 6 bases and 2 bases, there was a span of 8 bases. The CDR3 consists of 12 residues. The V gene's germline CDR1 is ENHRY and CDR2 SYGVKD. This clone has a handful of counts.

This receptor was taken from a woman younger than 30 in good health. The chain recombines TRBV10-3 with TRBJ2-7; perhaps TRBD2 as D (6 bases). The sequencing sample was made of central memory CD4+ T cells from blood. DNA of the CDR3: TGTGCCATCAGGGGCGGGACCTACGAGCAGTACTTC. Translation gives CAIRGGTYEQYF.